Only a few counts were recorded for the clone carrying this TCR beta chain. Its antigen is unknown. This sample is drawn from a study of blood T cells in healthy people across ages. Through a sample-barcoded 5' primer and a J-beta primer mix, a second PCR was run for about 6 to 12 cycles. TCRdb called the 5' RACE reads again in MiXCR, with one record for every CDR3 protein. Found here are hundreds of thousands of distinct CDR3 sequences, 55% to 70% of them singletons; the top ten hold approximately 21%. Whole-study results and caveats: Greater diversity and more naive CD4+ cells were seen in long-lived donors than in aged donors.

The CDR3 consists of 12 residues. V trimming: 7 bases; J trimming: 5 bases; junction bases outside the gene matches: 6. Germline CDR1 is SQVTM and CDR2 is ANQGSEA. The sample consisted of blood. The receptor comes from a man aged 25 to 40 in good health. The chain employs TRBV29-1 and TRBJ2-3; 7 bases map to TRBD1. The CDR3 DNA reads TGCAGCGCCGGACAGGCCGAAGATACGCAGTATTTT. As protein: CSAGQAEDTQYF.